These 20 T cell receptor beta chains were sequenced from one sample in a study of metastatic and nonmetastatic thyroid tumors. Patients underwent thyroid surgery, and none had received any treatment before it. With MiXCR, TCRdb reprocessed the PCR reads. This table holds more than 20,000 clones, around 12% found once. Sequenced sample: blood. All receptors derive from a female donor with papillary thyroid cancer or a benign thyroid nodule (not recorded which). Some clones in this sample may be carry-over from other donors' samples.

This clone was seen repeatedly, ten times or more. The V gene is TRBV6-1, the J gene TRBJ2-3; D is unresolved. V shed 6 bases and J shed 0 bases, with 10 bases lying between them. The CDR3 is made up of 14 amino acids. Germline CDR1 is MNHNS and CDR2 is SASEGT. CDR3 protein: CASSPLRSTDTQYF. The CDR3 DNA reads TGTGCCAGCAGCCCTCTGAGGAGCACAGATACGCAGTATTTT.

This clone showed up many times. The V call is TRBV27, the J call TRBJ1-1, with D perhaps matching TRBD1 (6 bases). V lost 2 bases to trimming and J lost 7 bases, with 14 bases between them. The CDR3 covers 14 residues. Per germline, CDR1 MNHEY and CDR2 SMNVEV (reference sequence). CDR3: CASSLNRVNDEAFF. For the CDR3, the DNA is TGTGCCAGCAGTTTAAACAGGGTGAACGATGAAGCTTTCTTT.

This clone was observed many times. The DNA for the CDR3 is TGTGCCAGCAGTCCAGCCTGGACAGGTGAAGGCAAAAACATTCAGTACTTC. Translated, it gives CASSPAWTGEGKNIQYF. The chain is built from TRBV6-2 or TRBV6-3 and TRBJ2-4; 7 bases agree with TRBD1. V shed 5 bases and J 3 bases; nucleotides not matched to a gene: 13. From germline, CDR1 is MNHEY and CDR2 SVGEGT. This CDR3 has 17 residues.

This clone was seen ten or more times. The chain carries TRBV11-2 and TRBJ1-1, with D unresolved. Looked up from germline, CDR1 is SGHAT and CDR2 is FQNNGV. Trimming removed 2 bases from V and 8 bases from J, with 12 bases in between. The CDR3 has 13 residues. The CDR3 here is CASSLNAGLEAFF. The CDR3, as DNA: TGTGCCAGCAGCTTAAATGCGGGTTTAGAAGCTTTCTTT.

There are a few counts of this clone. A much larger clonotype is one base distant, so this may be a read error. This chain joins TRBV7-9 and TRBJ1-1; D may be TRBD1 (5 bases). Per germline, CDR1 SEHNR and CDR2 FQNEAQ (reference sequence). The CDR3 runs to 12 residues. Trimming cost V 8 bases and J 10 bases, with 17 bases left between them. The CDR3 bases are TGTGCCAGCTCTTTTGGGGGGTATCGAGCTTTCTTT. Translation gives CASSFGGYRAFF.

As for this clone: It may be a read error: a sequence one base away is much more abundant. The chain has TRBV27 and TRBJ1-6, with 8 nucleotides matching TRBD1. The CDR3 spans 14 residues. CDR1 and CDR2 (germline): MNHEY, SMNVEV (reference sequence). This chain's CDR3 is CAISFRGPVSPLHF. The DNA of the CDR3 is TGTGCCATCAGTTTCAGGGGGCCGGTGTCACCCCTCCACTTT.

In this sample, this clone turned up a few times. V usage is TRBV6-1 and J usage is TRBJ2-7; maybe TRBD2 (5 bases). Between the trimmed V and J ends, which lost 8 bases and 1 base, there was a span of 12 bases. CDR1 is MNHNS and CDR2 is SASEGT in the germline V gene. The CDR3 is made up of 13 amino acids. The CDR3 DNA reads as TGTGCCAGCTTACGACTATGTTCCTACGAGCAGTACTTC. It yields the protein CASLRLCSYEQYF.

Details on this clone: A clone one base away is much larger, so this may be a read error. The chain employs TRBV6-2 or TRBV6-3 and TRBJ1-1; possible D gene TRBD1, 5 bases. Germline CDR1 MNHEY, CDR2 SVGEGT. This CDR3 is 18 amino acids long. The CDR3 loop is CASSPPVRTIIMSTEAFF. The CDR3, as DNA: TGTGCCAGCAGTCCCCCAGTCCGGACAATTATCATGAGCACTGAAGCCTTCTTT.

This clone was observed a handful of times. This chain joins TRBV2 and TRBJ2-5; 10 bases line up with TRBD1. The germline CDR1 and CDR2 sequences are SNHLY and FYNNEI. The CDR3 has 13 residues. The ends lost 9 bases at V and 5 bases at J; junction bases unmatched: 6. The CDR3 is CASGRDRGETQYF. CDR3 sequence (DNA): TGTGCCAGTGGACGGGACAGGGGTGAGACCCAGTACTTC.

This clone was seen more than once but under ten times. The rearrangement links TRBV6-4 to TRBJ1-1; a possible D gene is TRBD1 (5 bases). Germline V lookup: CDR1 MRHNA, CDR2 SNTAGT. Trimming removed 3 bases from V and 0 bases from J, with 8 bases in between. CDR3 length: 14 amino acids. CDR3 region: CASSERGMNTEAFF. CDR3 in DNA: TGTGCCAGCAGTGAACGGGGGATGAACACTGAAGCTTTCTTT.

There are many counts of this clone. Other DNA variants within this sample encode the same CDR3. The chain employs TRBV11-2 and TRBJ2-7; D is unclear. Per the germline V gene, CDR1 is SGHAT and CDR2 is FQNNGV. V was pared by 5 bases and J by 5 bases, with 7 bases between. This CDR3 contains 11 residues. The CDR3 protein is CASSTLNEQYF. Here the CDR3 DNA reads TGTGCCAGCAGCACCTTGAACGAGCAGTACTTC.

In this sample, this clone is medium-sized. In nucleotides, the CDR3 is TGTGCCAGCACCCCTGCGGGGGGAGAGACCCAGTACTTC. Amino acids: CASTPAGGETQYF. This chain joins TRBV28 and TRBJ2-5; 8 bases agree with TRBD2. There are 13 residues in the CDR3. Germline assignment: CDR1 MDHEN and CDR2 SYDVKM. Trimming removed 7 bases from V and 4 bases from J; junction bases left unmatched: 5.

This clone has ten or more counts. The rearrangement joins TRBV4-1 to TRBJ2-3; no clear D. Germline values: CDR1 MGHRA, CDR2 YSYEKL. The germline V and J ends were trimmed by 3 bases and 2 bases, with 15 bases remaining between them. The CDR3 runs 16 residues. CDR3 loop: CASSHSPLDTTDTQYF. The CDR3 DNA is TGCGCCAGCAGCCACAGTCCCCTAGACACCACAGATACGCAGTATTTT.

The sample holds many counts of this clone. The chain couples TRBV25-1 to TRBJ1-1; the D is unclear. Germline V lookup: CDR1 MGHDK, CDR2 SYGVNS. The CDR3 runs to 15 residues. V lost 0 bases, J lost 5 bases, and 13 bases lay in between. CDR3 coding DNA: TGTGCCAGCAGTGAATATTCCCTCGTGGGGACTGAAGCTTTCTTT. It codes for CASSEYSLVGTEAFF.

This clone showed up many times. The V gene is TRBV3-1, the J gene TRBJ1-2; D ambiguous. CDR3 length: 12 amino acids. CDR1 and CDR2 from the germline V gene are LGHDT and YNNKEL (reference sequence). Trimming removed 4 bases at V and 9 bases at J, with 12 bases between. CDR3 in amino acids: CASSPDKGCYTF. CDR3 nucleotide sequence: TGTGCCAGCAGCCCTGATAAGGGCTGCTACACCTTC.

There are many counts of this clone. V is TRBV5-1 and J is TRBJ2-7; 7 nucleotides match TRBD1. The CDR3 totals 14 residues. V lost 4 bases, J lost 1 base, and 5 bases stayed unmatched. Germline-derived CDR1 and CDR2 are SGHRS and YFSETQ. The CDR3 DNA follows: TGCGCCAGCAGCCGGACAGGAGGATCCTACGAGCAGTACTTC. Its translation: CASSRTGGSYEQYF.

The rearrangement joins TRBV20-1 to TRBJ2-7, with no clear D. The germline gives CDR1 DFQATT, CDR2 SNEGSKA (reference sequence). Trimming shortened V by 0 bases and J by 2 bases, and 20 bases separated the two germline ends. The CDR3 length is 17 residues. CDR3 loop: CSARDSSRGVIPYEQYF. The CDR3 region has the DNA TGCAGTGCTAGAGACAGCAGCCGAGGTGTCATTCCCTACGAGCAGTACTTC.

This clone was observed a handful of times. The rearrangement joins TRBV28 to TRBJ1-2; D is unclear. V was pared by 5 bases and J by 1 base, with 20 bases between. There are 17 residues in the CDR3. In germline, CDR1 is MDHEN, CDR2 SYDVKM. Here the CDR3 DNA reads TGTGCCAGCAGTCTCTTCCGACGAAGAAGAGGTAACTATGGCTACACCTTC. It translates to CASSLFRRRRGNYGYTF.

The chain uses TRBV15 and TRBJ1-5; D is uncertain. The germline V gene has CDR1 LNHNV and CDR2 YYDKDF (reference sequence). There are 15 residues in the CDR3. V was clipped by 4 bases and J by 0 bases, with 10 bases between them. The CDR3 DNA reads TGTGCCACCAGCACCCGACGCAATAGCAATCAGCCCCAGCATTTT. This translates into CATSTRRNSNQPQHF.

This clone was recorded many times. The chain uses TRBV19 and TRBJ1-2; 8 nucleotides line up with TRBD1. Unmatched junction bases numbered 11, after V lost 7 bases and J lost 7 bases. The CDR3 is 14 residues long. From germline, CDR1 is LNHDA and CDR2 SQIVND (reference sequence). The CDR3 sequence is CASTPRDRSAGYTF. The DNA for the CDR3 is TGTGCCAGTACCCCCCGGGACAGGAGCGCTGGCTACACCTTC.